The 25 T cell receptor beta chains presented below share a single source sample, sequenced in a study of regulatory T cells in long-lasting Graves disease. Investigators prepared the TCR beta libraries by applying iRepertoire HTBI primers and Arm-PCR of CDR3 regions. One entry per CDR3 protein results from TCRdb running MiXCR on the multiplex PCR reads. Found here are roughly 500,000 distinct CDR3 sequences, approximately 23% of them singletons; the top ten hold around 13%. Time point described: persistent/refractory GD, antithyroid drugs over 5 years with positive TRAb. Following extraction of RNA from PBMCs, that RNA was used to make the TCR library. This sample comprised peripheral blood mononuclear cells (PBMCs), obtained when the disease was refractory, from a patient treated with antithyroid drugs. The receptors originated from a female donor with Graves disease.

In regard to this clonotype: Germline is not matched at one junction end, which may reflect a read error. CDR3 sequence: CASSLESYRTGANILTF. CDR3 bases: TGCGCCAGCAGCTTGGAATCATACAGGACTGGGGCCAACATCCTGACTTTC. The chain combines TRBV5-1 with TRBJ2-6; D assignment may be TRBD1 or TRBD2 (5 bases each). The CDR3 has 17 amino acids. Germline V lookup: CDR1 SGHRS, CDR2 YFSETQ.

This clonotype came up a few times. The rearrangement links TRBV5-6 to TRBJ2-7; 8 nucleotides match TRBD1. This CDR3 is built from 14 residues. After removal of 0 bases from V and 6 bases from J, the junction contained 5 bases not matched to a gene. Germline CDR1 and CDR2: SGHDT and YYEEEE. CDR3 DNA: TGTGCCAGCAGCTTGGGGACAGGGCATGGCGAGCAGTACTTC. Protein: CASSLGTGHGEQYF. The variable domain in full, completed from reference TRBV5-6 and TRBJ2-7, reads DAGVTQSPTHLIKTRGQQVTLRCSPKSGHDTVSWYQQALGQGPQFIFQYYEEEERQRGNFPDRFSGHQFPNYSSELNVNALLLGDSALYLCASSLGTGHGEQYFGPGTRLTVT.

This clonotype was found many times. The chain's CDR3 is CASSLRDKETQYF. The CDR3 DNA sequence: TGTGCCAGCAGCTTAAGGGATAAGGAGACCCAGTACTTC. The chain joins TRBV11-3 to TRBJ2-5, with D unclear. V lost 2 bases and J 5 bases, leaving 9 bases between the germline ends. The germline V gene has CDR1 SGHNT and CDR2 YENEEA. The CDR3 consists of 13 residues.

V usage is TRBV20-1 and J usage is TRBJ2-7; D gene ambiguous. Germline assignment: CDR1 DFQATT and CDR2 SNEGSKA (reference sequence). The CDR3 has 15 amino acids. Trimming removed 5 bases at V and 2 bases at J, with 19 bases between. CDR3 residues: CSAPPWPGIPYEQYF. CDR3 nucleotides: TGCAGTGCTCCACCTTGGCCGGGTATCCCCTACGAGCAGTACTTC.

This clonotype was seen a few times. The chain joins TRBV11-2 to TRBJ2-1; D is possibly TRBD1 (6 bases). There are 15 residues in the CDR3. The germline V gene encodes CDR1 SGHAT and CDR2 FQNNGV. Trimming took 4 bases from V and 9 from J, leaving 19 bases between them. CDR3 in DNA: TGTGCCAGCAGCTCCCTTAGGACAGCTACTGGTGAGCAGTTCTTC. This translates into CASSSLRTATGEQFF.

The V call is TRBV5-1, the J call TRBJ1-1, with D possibly being TRBD1 (5 bases). The CDR3 has 14 amino acids. Germline lookup yields CDR1 SGHRS and CDR2 YFSETQ. V was shortened by 4 bases and J by 1 base, with 11 bases between the two germline ends. The CDR3 protein is CASSLMDTNTEAFF. CDR3 nucleotides: TGCGCCAGCAGCCTCATGGACACGAACACTGAAGCTTTCTTT.

The rearrangement uses TRBV19 and TRBJ1-5, with 11 bases that match TRBD1. The germline gives CDR1 LNHDA, CDR2 SQIVND (reference sequence). The CDR3 loop spans 17 amino acids. Unmatched junction bases numbered 5, after V lost 3 bases and J lost 1 base. The CDR3 here is CASSIPDRGRSNQPQHF. CDR3 nucleotide sequence: TGTGCCAGTAGTATCCCGGACAGGGGGCGAAGCAATCAGCCCCAGCATTTT.

This clonotype was seen more than once but under ten times. The V gene is TRBV19, the J gene TRBJ2-7, with D unresolved. The CDR3 covers 13 residues. Trimming stripped 4 bases from V and 4 bases from J, with 11 bases between. The germline gives CDR1 LNHDA, CDR2 SQIVND (reference sequence). This CDR3 reads CASSTLTGYEQYF. The CDR3 DNA follows: TGTGCCAGTAGTACTCTGACTGGATACGAGCAGTACTTC.

The rearrangement uses TRBV5-1 and TRBJ2-7; 8 positions match TRBD1. J lost 3 bases, V lost 5 bases, and 7 bases had no gene match. The CDR3 length is 14 residues. In germline, CDR1 is SGHRS, CDR2 YFSETQ. The CDR3, as DNA: TGCGCCAGCAGTTCCGGGACAGGTGACTACGAGCAGTACTTC. Amino acids: CASSSGTGDYEQYF.

This clonotype was observed at least ten times. The genes are TRBV12-5 and TRBJ1-2; D call uncertain. Germline CDR1 and CDR2: LGHNT and FRNRAP. CDR3 length: 16 amino acids. Between the trimmed V and J ends, which lost 1 base and 3 bases, there was a span of 15 bases. In DNA form, the CDR3 reads TGTGCTAGTGGTTTGGCCGTAGGAAGAACTGACTATGGCTACACCTTC. Residues: CASGLAVGRTDYGYTF.

This clonotype was observed many times. V is TRBV27 and J is TRBJ2-6; unclear D gene. The V end lost 5 bases, the J end lost 0 bases, and 17 bases lay between the germline ends. CDR1 is MNHEY and CDR2 is SMNVEV in the germline V gene (reference sequence). This CDR3 spans 18 amino acids. CDR3 sequence: CASSPGGELISGANVLTF. CDR3 nucleotide sequence: TGTGCCAGCAGTCCCGGCGGCGAACTCATCTCTGGGGCCAACGTCCTGACTTTC.

The chain carries TRBV19 and TRBJ1-5; no firm D call. The CDR3 contains 16 residues. V shed 2 bases and J shed 0 bases, with 11 bases lying between them. Per the germline V gene, CDR1 is LNHDA and CDR2 is SQIVND (reference sequence). CDR3 in amino acids: CASSIPTWGSNQPQHF. The DNA of the CDR3 is TGTGCCAGTAGTATACCGACTTGGGGTAGCAATCAGCCCCAGCATTTT. The variable domain in full, completed from reference TRBV19 and TRBJ1-5, reads DGGITQSPKYLFRKEGQNVTLSCEQNLNHDAMYWYRQDPGQGLRLIYYSQIVNDFQKGDIAEGYSVSREKKESFPLTVTSAQKNPTAFYLCASSIPTWGSNQPQHFGDGTRLSIL.

A few counts support this clonotype. CDR3 loop: CSDPAGRTSGNTIYF. CDR3 sequence (DNA): TGCAGCGACCCGGCCGGCCGGACCTCTGGAAACACCATATATTTT. This chain joins TRBV29-1 and TRBJ1-3; D remains unclear. The CDR3 is 15 amino acids. CDR1 is SQVTM and CDR2 is ANQGSEA in the germline V gene. V gave up 7 bases and J gave up 0 bases, with 16 bases separating them.

This clonotype was observed many times. V gene TRBV28 combines with J gene TRBJ1-5; the match to TRBD1 covers 7 bases. CDR1 and CDR2 (germline): MDHEN, SYDVKM. V shed 6 bases, J shed 7 bases, and the junction held 12 bases outside the gene matches. This CDR3 has 15 amino acids. In nucleotides, the CDR3 is TGTGCCAGCAGCCGGCCCGGACAGGCACGGCAGCCCCAGCATTTT. This gives the protein CASSRPGQARQPQHF.

This clonotype was found many times. CDR3 nucleotides: TGTGCCAGCAGTTTATTGGCCGGTGGCTACACCTTC. This sequence encodes CASSLLAGGYTF. The rearrangement uses TRBV12-3 or TRBV12-4 and TRBJ1-2; D is unresolved. V was clipped by 2 bases and J by 7 bases, with 8 bases between them. This CDR3 spans 12 amino acids.

This chain connects TRBV7-2 to TRBJ2-7; the D gene is possibly TRBD1 (6 bases). Trimming removed 4 bases at V and 3 bases at J, with 25 bases between. CDR1 SGHTA and CDR2 FQGNSA come from the germline V gene. The CDR3 spans 18 residues. The DNA of the CDR3 is TGTGCCAGCAGCTCTGGGGGCCAATTGGTCGGTAGGCTCTACGAGCAGTACTTC. Translated: CASSSGGQLVGRLYEQYF.

This clonotype appeared a few times. V is TRBV3-1 and J is TRBJ1-3; D is unclear. Trimming took 5 bases from V and 4 from J, leaving 12 bases between them. The germline V gene encodes CDR1 LGHDT and CDR2 YNNKEL (reference sequence). This CDR3 contains 14 residues. The CDR3 here is CASSFDASGNTIYF. CDR3 nucleotides: TGTGCCAGCAGCTTCGATGCCTCCGGAAACACCATATATTTT.

This clonotype appeared a few times. The rearrangement uses TRBV20-1 and TRBJ1-2; D not certain. The germline V gene has CDR1 DFQATT and CDR2 SNEGSKA (reference sequence). The CDR3 runs 12 residues. V dropped 3 bases and J dropped 3 bases, with 8 bases sitting between them. The CDR3 nucleotides are TGCAGTGCTAGTCACGGAGACTATGGCTACACCTTC. Amino acid sequence: CSASHGDYGYTF.

In this sample, this clonotype turned up many times. This rearrangement joins TRBV20-1 to TRBJ1-6; D ambiguous. Germline loops: CDR1 DFQATT, CDR2 SNEGSKA (reference sequence). This CDR3 has 15 amino acids. Trimming cost V 1 base and J 5 bases, with 12 bases left between them. The CDR3 loop reads CSARGVGLNNSPLHF. The DNA of the CDR3 is TGCAGTGCTAGAGGGGTAGGGCTCAATAATTCACCCCTCCACTTT.

This clonotype was recorded at least ten times. The genes are TRBV28 and TRBJ1-2, with D uncertain. The V gene's germline CDR1 is MDHEN and CDR2 SYDVKM. CDR3 length: 12 residues. Trimming pared 4 bases from V and 7 bases from J, leaving 10 bases between. This CDR3 reads CASSYRRVGYTF. The CDR3 DNA is TGTGCCAGCAGTTATCGTAGGGTTGGCTACACCTTC.

There are a few counts of this clonotype. For the CDR3, the DNA is TGCGCCAGCAGCCAAGACGAGGTAGACTATGGCTACACCTTC. Its protein is CASSQDEVDYGYTF. This chain links TRBV4-1 with TRBJ1-2, with D hard to call. The CDR3 covers 14 residues. V lost 0 bases, J lost 3 bases, and 8 bases lay in between. Germline V gene lookup returns CDR1 MGHRA and CDR2 YSYEKL.

This clonotype was observed at least ten times. The chain combines TRBV11-3 with TRBJ1-1; D might be TRBD1 (5 bases). Trimming pared 1 base from V and 0 bases from J, leaving 9 bases between. This CDR3 spans 15 amino acids. The germline V gene encodes CDR1 SGHNT and CDR2 YENEEA. The CDR3 loop is CASSLAGRLNTEAFF. The CDR3 region has the DNA TGTGCCAGCAGCTTAGCGGGACGTTTGAACACTGAAGCTTTCTTT.

This clonotype was seen a handful of times. Given a much more abundant clone one base away, this may be a read error. The CDR3 carries no conserved terminal phenylalanine or tryptophan, so it likely arises from a read error. V usage is TRBV10-3 and J usage is TRBJ2-5; 8 bases are shared with TRBD2. The V gene's germline CDR1 is ENHRY and CDR2 SYGVKD. The CDR3 is 18 amino acids. The CDR3 here is CASSFLVAGTGLAETQYS. As DNA, the CDR3 is TGTGCCAGCAGTTTCTTAGTTGCGGGAACCGGACTAGCAGAGACCCAGTACTCC.

For this clonotype: A much larger clone lies a single base off, so this may be a read error. CDR3 DNA: TGTGTCAGCAGTTTGGGACAACCTTACTCCTACGAGCAGTACTTC. Translation: CVSSLGQPYSYEQYF. The chain uses TRBV28 and TRBJ2-7; D may be TRBD1 (6 bases). The germline V gene encodes CDR1 MDHEN and CDR2 SYDVKM. CDR3 length equals 15 residues.

This clonotype was seen ten or more times. The V and J genes are TRBV12-3 or TRBV12-4 and TRBJ1-4; D is perhaps TRBD1 (6 bases). The CDR3 loop spans 15 amino acids. The V gene lost 6 bases and the J gene lost 3 bases, with 14 bases spanning the gap. The chain's CDR3 is CASRKGQTSNEKLFF. In nucleotides, the CDR3 is TGTGCCAGCAGGAAAGGACAGACCTCTAATGAAAAACTGTTTTTT.